The table lists the clone carrying this T cell receptor beta chain with many counts. Individually, TCR cDNA molecules were each labelled with a unique molecular identifier. MiXCR, applied by TCRdb to the 5' RACE reads, yields one record per CDR3 protein. The sample shows some 39,000 distinct CDR3 sequences, approximately 6.3% of them seen only once. This entry belongs to a study of spatial heterogeneity in lung cancer. Study-level background: Raw reads showed each unique TCR and UMI combination turning up more than ten times on average.

Time point in this sample: sample taken at primary tumor resection. CDR3 length: 16 amino acids. V was shortened by 6 bases and J by 4 bases, with 21 bases between the two germline ends. The germline gives CDR1 SGHVS, CDR2 FQNEAQ. This clonotype was sampled from a female donor with early-stage non-small cell lung cancer. J is TRBJ1-1 and V is TRBV7-8; no reliable D call. The sequencing used PBMCs, collected at surgery. In DNA, the CDR3 is TGTGCCAGCAGATTCTTATCGGTTTCAGTCCCCACTGAAGCTTTCTTT. The encoded protein is CASRFLSVSVPTEAFF.